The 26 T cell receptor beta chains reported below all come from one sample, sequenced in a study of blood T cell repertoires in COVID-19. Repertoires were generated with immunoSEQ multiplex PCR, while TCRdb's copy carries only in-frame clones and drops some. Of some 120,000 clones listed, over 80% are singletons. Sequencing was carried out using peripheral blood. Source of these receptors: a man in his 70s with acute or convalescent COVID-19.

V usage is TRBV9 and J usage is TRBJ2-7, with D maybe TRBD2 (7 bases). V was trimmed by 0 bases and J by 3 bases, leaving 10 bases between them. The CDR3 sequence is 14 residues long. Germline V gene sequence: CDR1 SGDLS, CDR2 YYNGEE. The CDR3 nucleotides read TGTGCCAGCAGCGTAGGGGGGGGGCACTACGAGCAGTACTTC. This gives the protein CASSVGGGHYEQYF. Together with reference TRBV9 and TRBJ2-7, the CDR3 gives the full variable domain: DSGVTQTPKHLITATGQRVTLRCSPRSGDLSVYWYQQSLDQGLQFLIQYYNGEERAKGNILERFSAQQFPDLHSELNLSSLELGDSALYFCASSVGGGHYEQYFGPGTRLTVT.

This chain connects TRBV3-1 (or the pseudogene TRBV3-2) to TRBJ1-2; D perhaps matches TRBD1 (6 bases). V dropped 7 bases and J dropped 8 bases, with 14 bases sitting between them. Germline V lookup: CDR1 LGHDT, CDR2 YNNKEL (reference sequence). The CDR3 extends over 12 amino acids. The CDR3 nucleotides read TGTGCCAGCACCGTTACAGGGAGCGGCTACACCTTC. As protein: CASTVTGSGYTF.

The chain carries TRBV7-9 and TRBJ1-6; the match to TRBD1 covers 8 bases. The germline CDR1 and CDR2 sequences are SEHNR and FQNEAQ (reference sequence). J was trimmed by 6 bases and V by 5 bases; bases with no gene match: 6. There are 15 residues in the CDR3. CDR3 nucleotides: TGTGCCAGCAGCCAGGGGACAGGACGTAATTCACCCCTCCACTTT. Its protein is CASSQGTGRNSPLHF.

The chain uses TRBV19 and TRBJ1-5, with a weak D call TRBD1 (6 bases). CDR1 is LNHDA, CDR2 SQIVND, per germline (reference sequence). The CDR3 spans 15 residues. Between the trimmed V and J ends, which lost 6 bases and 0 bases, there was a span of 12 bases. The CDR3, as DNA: TGTGCCAGTAGCCGGACAGTCTATAGCAATCAGCCCCAGCATTTT. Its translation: CASSRTVYSNQPQHF. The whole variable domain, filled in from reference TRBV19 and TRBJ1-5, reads DGGITQSPKYLFRKEGQNVTLSCEQNLNHDAMYWYRQDPGQGLRLIYYSQIVNDFQKGDIAEGYSVSREKKESFPLTVTSAQKNPTAFYLCASSRTVYSNQPQHFGDGTRLSIL.

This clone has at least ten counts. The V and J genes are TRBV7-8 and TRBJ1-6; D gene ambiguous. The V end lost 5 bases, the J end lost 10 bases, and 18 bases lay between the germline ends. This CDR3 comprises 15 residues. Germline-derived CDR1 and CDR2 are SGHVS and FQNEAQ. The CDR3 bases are TGTGCCAGCAGCAGGTTCGGGGTACGGCGGTCACCCCTCCACTTT. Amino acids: CASSRFGVRRSPLHF. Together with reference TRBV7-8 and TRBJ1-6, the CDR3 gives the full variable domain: GAGVSQSPRYKVAKRGQDVALRCDPISGHVSLFWYQQALGQGPEFLTYFQNEAQLDKSGLPSDRFFAERPEGSVSTLKIQRTQQEDSAVYLCASSRFGVRRSPLHFGNGTRLTVT.

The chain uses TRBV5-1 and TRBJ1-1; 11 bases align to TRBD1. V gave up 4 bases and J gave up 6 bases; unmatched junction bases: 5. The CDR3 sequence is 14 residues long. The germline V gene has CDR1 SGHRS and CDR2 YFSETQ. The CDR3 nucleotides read TGCGCCAGCAGCCCAGGACAGGGGGCCCCTGAAGCTTTCTTT. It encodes CASSPGQGAPEAFF.

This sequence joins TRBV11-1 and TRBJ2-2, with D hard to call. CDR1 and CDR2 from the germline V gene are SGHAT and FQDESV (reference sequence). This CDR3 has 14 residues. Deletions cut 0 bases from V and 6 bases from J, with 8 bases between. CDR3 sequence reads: CASSLAPQAGELFF. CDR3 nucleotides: TGTGCCAGCAGCTTAGCGCCCCAGGCCGGGGAGCTGTTTTTT.

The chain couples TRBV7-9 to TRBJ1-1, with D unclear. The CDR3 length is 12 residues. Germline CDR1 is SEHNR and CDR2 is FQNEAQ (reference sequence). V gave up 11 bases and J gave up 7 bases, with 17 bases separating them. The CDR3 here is CAWEGSRDEAFF. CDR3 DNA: TGTGCCTGGGAGGGTAGTCGCGATGAAGCTTTCTTT.

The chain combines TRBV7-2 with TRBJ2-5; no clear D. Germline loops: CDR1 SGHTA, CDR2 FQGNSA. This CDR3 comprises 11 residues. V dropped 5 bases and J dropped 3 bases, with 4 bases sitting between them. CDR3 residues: CASSQKETQYF. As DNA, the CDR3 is TGTGCCAGCAGCCAAAAAGAGACCCAGTACTTC.

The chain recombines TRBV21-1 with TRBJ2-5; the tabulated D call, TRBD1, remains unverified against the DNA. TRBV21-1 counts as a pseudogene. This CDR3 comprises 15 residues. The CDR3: CASTGPGTGKETQYF. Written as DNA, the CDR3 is TGTGCCAGCACCGGGCCCGGGACAGGGAAAGAGACCCAGTACTTC.

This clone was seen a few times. The DNA of the CDR3 is TGTGCCAGCAGCTTGTACTGGGATACGCAGTATTTT. It specifies CASSLYWDTQYF. The V call is TRBV5-4, the J call TRBJ2-3, with D unclear. Trimming cost V 1 base and J 6 bases, with 6 bases left between them. There are 12 residues in the CDR3. Germline V gene sequence: CDR1 SGHNT, CDR2 YYREEE (reference sequence).

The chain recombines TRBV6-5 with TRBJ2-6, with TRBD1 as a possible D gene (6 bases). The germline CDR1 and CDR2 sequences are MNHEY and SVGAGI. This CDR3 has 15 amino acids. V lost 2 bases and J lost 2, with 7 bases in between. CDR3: CASSYGGTGANVLTF. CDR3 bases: TGTGCCAGCAGTTACGGGGGCACTGGGGCCAACGTCCTGACTTTC.

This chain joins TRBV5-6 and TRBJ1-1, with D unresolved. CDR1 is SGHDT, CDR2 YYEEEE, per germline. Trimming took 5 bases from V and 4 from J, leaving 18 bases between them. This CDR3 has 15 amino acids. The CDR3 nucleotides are TGTGCCAGCAGAACTAACCGACTATGGGGCACTGAAGCTTTCTTT. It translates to CASRTNRLWGTEAFF.

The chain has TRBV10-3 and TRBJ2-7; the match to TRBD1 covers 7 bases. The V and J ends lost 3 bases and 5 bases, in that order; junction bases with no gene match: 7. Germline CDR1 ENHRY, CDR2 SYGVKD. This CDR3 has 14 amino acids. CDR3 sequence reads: CAISERGLVDEQYF. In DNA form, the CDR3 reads TGTGCCATCAGTGAAAGGGGGCTGGTCGACGAGCAGTACTTC.

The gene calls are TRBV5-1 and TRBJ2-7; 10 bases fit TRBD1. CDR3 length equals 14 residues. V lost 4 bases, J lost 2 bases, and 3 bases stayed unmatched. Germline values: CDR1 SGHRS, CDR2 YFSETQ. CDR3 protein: CASSPGQGAYEQYF. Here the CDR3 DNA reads TGCGCCAGCAGCCCCGGACAGGGGGCCTACGAGCAGTACTTC.

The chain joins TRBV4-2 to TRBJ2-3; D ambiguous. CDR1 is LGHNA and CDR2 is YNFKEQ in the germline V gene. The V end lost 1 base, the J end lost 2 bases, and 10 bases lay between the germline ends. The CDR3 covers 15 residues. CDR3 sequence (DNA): TGTGCCAGCAGCCAAGGGTGGGCGTCCACAGATACGCAGTATTTT. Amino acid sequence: CASSQGWASTDTQYF.

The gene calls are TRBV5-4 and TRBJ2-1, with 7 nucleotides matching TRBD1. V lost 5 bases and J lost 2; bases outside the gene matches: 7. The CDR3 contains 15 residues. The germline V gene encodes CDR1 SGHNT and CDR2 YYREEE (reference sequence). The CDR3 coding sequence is TGTGCCAGCAGTTCGACAGGGCGCCCCTACAATGAGCAGTTCTTC. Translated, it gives CASSSTGRPYNEQFF.

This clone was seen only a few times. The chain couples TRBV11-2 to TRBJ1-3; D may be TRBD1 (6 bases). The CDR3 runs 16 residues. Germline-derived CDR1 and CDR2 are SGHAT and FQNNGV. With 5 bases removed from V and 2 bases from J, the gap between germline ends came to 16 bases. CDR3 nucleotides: TGTGCCAGCAGCCCGGGGGCCGGGGGGGCTGGAAACACCATATATTTT. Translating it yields CASSPGAGGAGNTIYF.

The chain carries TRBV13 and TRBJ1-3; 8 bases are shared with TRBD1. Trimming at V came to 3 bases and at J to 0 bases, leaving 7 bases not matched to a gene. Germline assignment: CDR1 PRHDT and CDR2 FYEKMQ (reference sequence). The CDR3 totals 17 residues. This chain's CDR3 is CASSFPFTGGSGNTIYF. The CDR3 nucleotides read TGTGCCAGCAGCTTCCCATTCACAGGGGGCTCTGGAAACACCATATATTTT.

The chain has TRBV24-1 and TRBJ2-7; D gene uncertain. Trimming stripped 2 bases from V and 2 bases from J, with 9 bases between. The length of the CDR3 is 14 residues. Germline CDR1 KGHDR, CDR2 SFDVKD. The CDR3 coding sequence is TGTGCCACCAGTGATTCCACTCCCCCCTACGAGCAGTACTTC. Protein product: CATSDSTPPYEQYF.

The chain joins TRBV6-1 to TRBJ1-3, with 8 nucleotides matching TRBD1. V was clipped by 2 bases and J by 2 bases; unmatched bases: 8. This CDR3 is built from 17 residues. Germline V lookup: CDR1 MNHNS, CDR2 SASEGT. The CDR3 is CASSERRVTGAGNTIYF. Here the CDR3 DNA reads TGTGCCAGCAGTGAACGAAGGGTGACAGGGGCTGGAAACACCATATATTTT.

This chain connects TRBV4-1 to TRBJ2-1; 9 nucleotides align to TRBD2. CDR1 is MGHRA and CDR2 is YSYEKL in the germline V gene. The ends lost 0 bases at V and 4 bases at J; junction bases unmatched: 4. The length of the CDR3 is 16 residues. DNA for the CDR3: TGCGCCAGCAGCCAAGATCATCTAGCGGGATACAATGAGCAGTTCTTC. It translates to CASSQDHLAGYNEQFF.

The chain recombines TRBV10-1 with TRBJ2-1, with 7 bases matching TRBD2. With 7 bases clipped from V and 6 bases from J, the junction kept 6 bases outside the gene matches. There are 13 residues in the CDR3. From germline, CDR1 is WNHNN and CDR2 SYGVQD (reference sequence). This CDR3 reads CASKASGVNEQFF. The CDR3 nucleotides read TGCGCCAGCAAAGCGAGCGGGGTCAATGAGCAGTTCTTC.

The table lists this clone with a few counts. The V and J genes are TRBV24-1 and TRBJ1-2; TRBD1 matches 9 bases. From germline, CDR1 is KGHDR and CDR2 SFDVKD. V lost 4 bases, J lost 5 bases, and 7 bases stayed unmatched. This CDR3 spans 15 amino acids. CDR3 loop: CATSEPGQGSYGYTF. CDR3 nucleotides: TGTGCCACCAGTGAACCGGGACAGGGTTCTTATGGCTACACCTTC.

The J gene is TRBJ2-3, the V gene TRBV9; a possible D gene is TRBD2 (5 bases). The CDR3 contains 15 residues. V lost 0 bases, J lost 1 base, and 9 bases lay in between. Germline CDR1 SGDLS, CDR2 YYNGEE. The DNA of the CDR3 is TGTGCCAGCAGCGTAGATGACTACCGCACAGATACGCAGTATTTT. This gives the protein CASSVDDYRTDTQYF.

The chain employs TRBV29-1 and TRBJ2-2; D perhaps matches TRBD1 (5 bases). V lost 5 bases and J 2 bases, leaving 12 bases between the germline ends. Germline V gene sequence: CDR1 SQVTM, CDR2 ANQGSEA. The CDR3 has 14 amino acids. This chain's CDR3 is CSVLDSPNTGELFF. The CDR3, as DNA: TGCAGCGTTCTTGACAGCCCTAACACCGGGGAGCTGTTTTTT.